This paragraph covers one T cell receptor beta chain sequence. It lacks a known antigen. Nothing much larger sits one base from this clone, and base qualities are not available. This sample was included in a study of control samples from healthy donors and cancer patients (dated by TCRdb to about 2020). The method behind the library was the immunoSEQ multiplex PCR assay. Here the immuneACCESS table is served through TCRdb, limited to in-frame sequences with V and J called. Missing clones are a known gap in these copies; in checked studies unresolved V genes cover under half, and the rest lacks a known reason. A total of roughly 100,000 clones appear in this sample, just over 85% of them only once. The leading ten clones occupy around 14% of the sample. CDR1 and CDR2 are drawn from the germline V gene (reference sequence): LNHDA, SQIVND. Measured from the cysteine to the phenylalanine, the CDR3 is 16 residues long. The DNA shown is the 48-base CDR3, in frame from base 1. V loses 4 bases of germline sequence and J loses 0 bases, and the interval between the two ends is 16 bases.

The chain is assembled from TRBV19 and TRBJ2-7; the D segment could be TRBD1, given 6 matching bases. Sequenced sample: blood. The receptor was isolated from a man aged 30 to 39 in good health. The DNA reads as follows: TGTGCCAGTAGTACAGGACAGATTTGGAGCTCCTACGAGCAGTACTTC. This is translated as CASSTGQIWSSYEQYF.